Listed below are T cell receptor beta chains from one sample, sequenced in a study of blood T cell repertoires in COVID-19. TCRdb's table, derived via immunoSEQ multiplex PCR, lists solely in-frame clones and lacks some. The repertoire holds about 240,000 clones, with roughly nine tenths as singletons. Material: peripheral blood. The receptors originated from a man aged 55 to 70 who had recovered from COVID-19. CDR3s include the opening cysteine and the closing phenylalanine or tryptophan. D genes are given only for firm matches. A clone size is listed for some rows: how often the clone was seen (once, few, many), or a class if it is expanded.

size	D	V	J	CDR3	DNA
NA	NA	TRBV12-3/TRBV12-4	TRBJ2-1	CAGGYSYNEQFF	TGTGCCGGGGGGTACTCCTACAATGAGCAGTTCTTC
NA	NA	TRBV9	TRBJ2-2	CASSPNGPGELFF	TGTGCCAGCAGCCCGAATGGGCCCGGGGAGCTGTTTTTT
NA	TRBD2	TRBV30	TRBJ2-5	CAWNRGVSKTQYF	TGTGCCTGGAACCGGGGGGTTTCGAAGACCCAGTACTTC
NA	TRBD1	TRBV3-1/TRBV3-2	TRBJ1-6	CASSDTGTGYNSPLHF	TGTGCCAGCAGCGACACCGGGACAGGGTATAATTCACCCCTCCACTTT
once	TRBD1	TRBV3-1/TRBV3-2	TRBJ2-2	CASSQVVGKGADTGELFF	TGTGCCAGCAGCCAAGTTGTTGGTAAGGGGGCGGACACCGGGGAGCTGTTTTTT
NA	NA	TRBV21-1	TRBJ2-7	CASSSRTTRAHEQYF	TGTGCCAGCAGCTCGCGGACTACTCGGGCTCACGAGCAGTACTTC
NA	NA	TRBV27	TRBJ1-2	CASMSPGRANGYTF	TGTGCCAGCATGTCCCCCGGGAGGGCGAATGGCTACACCTTC
NA	NA	TRBV6-6	TRBJ1-6	CASSYIGGPGGSPLHF	TGTGCCAGCAGTTACATCGGCGGCCCCGGGGGATCACCCCTCCACTTT
NA	NA	TRBV30	TRBJ1-1	CAWSRPGEMNTEAFF	TGTGCCTGGAGCCGGCCCGGAGAGATGAACACTGAAGCTTTCTTT
NA	NA	TRBV27	TRBJ1-5	CASSSAGATNQPQHF	TGTGCCAGCAGTTCGGCAGGGGCTACCAATCAGCCCCAGCATTTT
NA	NA	TRBV9	TRBJ2-2	CASSIRGQTNTGELFF	TGTGCCAGCAGCATCCGCGGACAGACGAACACCGGGGAGCTGTTTTTT
NA	TRBD1	TRBV10-3	TRBJ2-2	CAMSSGTGSGELFF	TGTGCCATGTCATCCGGGACAGGATCCGGGGAGCTGTTTTTT
NA	NA	TRBV6-5	TRBJ2-3	CASNPVRGPTDTQYF	TGTGCCAGCAACCCCGTAAGGGGCCCCACAGATACGCAGTATTTT
once	NA	TRBV7-2	TRBJ2-3	CASSPARVGDTQYF	TGTGCCAGCAGCCCCGCCAGGGTTGGAGATACGCAGTATTTT
once	NA	TRBV5-6	TRBJ2-6	CASSPRYGGSGANVLTF	TGTGCCAGCAGCCCAAGGTACGGGGGCTCTGGGGCCAACGTCCTGACTTTC
NA	NA	TRBV18	TRBJ1-6	CASSSGITYNSPLHF	TGTGCCAGCTCATCCGGTATTACCTATAATTCACCCCTCCACTTT
NA	NA	TRBV27	TRBJ1-1	CASSVPSRGGAGTEAFF	TGTGCCAGCAGTGTCCCCTCCCGGGGGGGCGCGGGCACTGAAGCTTTCTTT
NA	NA	TRBV6-5	TRBJ1-2	CASSYSNRGYGYTF	TGTGCCAGCAGTTACTCGAATAGGGGGTATGGCTACACCTTC
NA	NA	TRBV4-1	TRBJ1-4	CASSPLPGVREKLFF	TGCGCCAGCAGCCCCCTGCCAGGGGTGAGGGAAAAACTGTTTTTT
few	NA	TRBV7-9	TRBJ1-4	CASSPDMGGEKLFF	TGTGCCAGCAGCCCGGACATGGGAGGTGAAAAACTGTTTTTT
NA	TRBD2	TRBV10-3	TRBJ2-3	CAISESWTSGGSTDTQYF	TGTGCCATCAGTGAGTCGTGGACTAGCGGGGGCAGCACAGATACGCAGTATTTT
NA	NA	TRBV5-1	TRBJ1-6	CASSLAQGLGNSPLHF	TGCGCCAGCAGCTTGGCACAGGGCCTGGGTAATTCACCCCTCCACTTT
NA	TRBD1	TRBV5-1	TRBJ1-6	CASSLEGVGQGKKPLHF	TGCGCCAGCAGCCTGGAGGGCGTGGGACAGGGTAAAAAGCCCCTCCACTTT
NA	TRBD2	TRBV9	TRBJ2-3	CASSVGGASYTDTQYF	TGTGCCAGCAGCGTCGGGGGGGCCAGTTATACAGATACGCAGTATTTT
NA	NA	TRBV6-5	TRBJ1-5	CASIYGREGRNQPQHF	TGTGCCAGCATTTACGGGAGGGAAGGCCGCAATCAGCCCCAGCATTTT
once	NA	TRBV19	TRBJ1-6	CASRPARGNSPLHF	TGTGCCAGTAGGCCGGCCCGGGGAAATTCACCCCTCCACTTT
NA	NA	TRBV7-8	TRBJ2-3	CASSLVAGRDTDTQYF	TGTGCCAGCAGCTTAGTGGCGGGGCGGGACACAGATACGCAGTATTTT
NA	NA	TRBV6-5	TRBJ2-3	CAGNGDTDTQYF	TGTGCCGGGAACGGGGACACAGATACGCAGTATTTT